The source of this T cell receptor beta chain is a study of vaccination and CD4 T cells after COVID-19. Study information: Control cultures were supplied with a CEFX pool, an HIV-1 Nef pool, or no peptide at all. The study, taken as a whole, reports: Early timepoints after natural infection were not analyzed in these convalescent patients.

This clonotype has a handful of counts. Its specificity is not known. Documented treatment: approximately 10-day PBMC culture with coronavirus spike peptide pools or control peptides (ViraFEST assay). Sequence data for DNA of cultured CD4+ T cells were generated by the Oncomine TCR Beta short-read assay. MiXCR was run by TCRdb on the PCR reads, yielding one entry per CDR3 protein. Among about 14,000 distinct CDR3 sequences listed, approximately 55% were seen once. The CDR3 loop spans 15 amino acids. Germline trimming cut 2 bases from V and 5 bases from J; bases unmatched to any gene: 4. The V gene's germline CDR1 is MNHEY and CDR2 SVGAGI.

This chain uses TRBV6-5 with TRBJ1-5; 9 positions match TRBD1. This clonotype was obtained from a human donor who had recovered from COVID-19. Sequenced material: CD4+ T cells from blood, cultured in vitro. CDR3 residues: CASSYEGQGYQPQHF. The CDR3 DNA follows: TGTGCCAGCAGTTACGAGGGACAGGGATATCAGCCCCAGCATTTT.